The TCR beta chain under discussion was sequenced for a study of beta chain features in type 1 diabetes. Study-wide results and caveats: TCRB CDR3s were moderately but significantly shorter in Type 1 diabetes patients in all four CD4+ subsets.

The whole isolated RNA underwent reverse transcription, so sequencing captured expressed TCRB transcripts. Clones were read by immunoSEQ multiplex PCR, and TCRdb kept only the in-frame ones, dropping some. The sample records over 120,000 clones, approximately 13% being singletons. A remark on this clone: The antigen is not known.

The receptor's source is a man between 18 and 29 years old with type 1 diabetes. The sequencing sample was made of central memory CD4+ T cells from blood.

CDR3 amino acids: CASSDPQGIGGYTF. The DNA of the CDR3 is TGTGCCAGCAGCGACCCACAGGGGATCGGCGGCTACACCTTC. This chain joins TRBV5-6 and TRBJ1-2; the match to TRBD1 covers 7 bases. With V trimmed by 4 bases and J by 8 bases, 11 bases remained unmatched. Per the germline V gene, CDR1 is SGHDT and CDR2 is YYEEEE. The CDR3 covers 14 residues. The entire variable domain, with the rest obtained from reference TRBV5-6 and TRBJ1-2, is as follows: DAGVTQSPTHLIKTRGQQVTLRCSPKSGHDTVSWYQQALGQGPQFIFQYYEEEERQRGNFPDRFSGHQFPNYSSELNVNALLLGDSALYLCASSDPQGIGGYTFGSGTRLTVV.